Shown below are 18 T cell receptor beta chains from a single sample sequenced in a study of T cells after yellow fever vaccination. TCRdb recomputed calls from the 5' RACE reads with MiXCR, one row per CDR3 protein. In the table there are approximately 140,000 distinct CDR3 sequences, 7% to 9% of which are singletons. This material consisted of CD4+ T cells sorted from PBMCs, taken 5 days after the yellow fever booster vaccination. These receptors came from a man under 40 who received the YFV17D yellow fever vaccine.

This clonotype was observed many times. The chain carries TRBV20-1 and TRBJ1-3; D ambiguous. The germline V gene encodes CDR1 DFQATT and CDR2 SNEGSKA (reference sequence). V dropped 0 bases and J dropped 4 bases, with 10 bases sitting between them. The CDR3 runs 14 residues. CDR3 coding DNA: TGCAGTGCTAGAGACACCTTTGGGGGAAACACCATATATTTT. Amino acid sequence: CSARDTFGGNTIYF.

This clonotype was seen repeatedly, ten times or more. The chain couples TRBV5-5 to TRBJ1-1; TRBD1 might be the D (6 bases). V lost 1 base and J 8 bases, leaving 12 bases between the germline ends. Germline CDR1 and CDR2: SGHKS and YYEKEE (reference sequence). The CDR3 is 13 residues long. CDR3 coding DNA: TGTGCCAGCAGCTTGTTTCTCGGACAGGAAGCTTTCTTT. Translation: CASSLFLGQEAFF.

This clonotype showed up many times. The V gene is TRBV20-1, the J gene TRBJ2-7, with D possibly TRBD1 on 6 matching bases. Trimming removed 5 bases at V and 0 bases at J, with 8 bases between. CDR1 is DFQATT and CDR2 is SNEGSKA in the germline V gene (reference sequence). This CDR3 comprises 12 residues. CDR3 loop: CSARTASYEQYF. CDR3 DNA: TGCAGTGCTCGGACAGCCTCCTACGAGCAGTACTTC.

This clonotype was seen repeatedly, ten times or more. This chain connects TRBV27 to TRBJ2-7; no clear D. Trimming cost V 5 bases and J 0 bases, with 14 bases left between them. CDR3 length: 15 residues. Germline loops: CDR1 MNHEY, CDR2 SMNVEV (reference sequence). CDR3 nucleotides: TGTGCCAGCAGTCCCCGTTTGGGCGCCTCCTACGAGCAGTACTTC. Its protein product is CASSPRLGASYEQYF.

This clonotype showed up many times. V gene TRBV7-2 combines with J gene TRBJ2-1; D might be TRBD2 (6 bases). V shed 1 base and J shed 5 bases, with 12 bases lying between them. From germline, CDR1 is SGHTA and CDR2 FQGNSA. CDR3 length equals 15 residues. As DNA, the CDR3 is TGTGCCAGCAGCTTAGTAGGCGGGAAAAACAATGAGCAGTTCTTC. It is translated as CASSLVGGKNNEQFF.

This clonotype has a count of ten or more. CDR3 DNA: TGTGCCAGCAGCGTCGAGGCTAGCGGATCTCAGACCCACGAGCAGTACTTC. This translates into CASSVEASGSQTHEQYF. The genes are TRBV9 and TRBJ2-7; the match to TRBD2 covers 7 bases. This CDR3 is built from 17 residues. V shed 2 bases and J 5 bases; nucleotides not matched to a gene: 16. Germline V gene sequence: CDR1 SGDLS, CDR2 YYNGEE.

This clonotype has a count of ten or more. The chain couples TRBV25-1 to TRBJ2-1, with D unclear. The germline V gene has CDR1 MGHDK and CDR2 SYGVNS. The CDR3 is 14 residues long. Trimming took 6 bases from V and 6 from J, leaving 15 bases between them. CDR3 residues: CASRGGRFPNEQFF. Written as DNA, the CDR3 is TGTGCCAGCAGGGGTGGTAGGTTTCCCAATGAGCAGTTCTTC.

This clonotype has only a few counts. The chain couples TRBV5-4 to TRBJ2-7; D is uncertain. The V end lost 4 bases, the J end lost 7 bases, and 15 bases lay between the germline ends. The CDR3 is 13 residues long. Germline V gene lookup returns CDR1 SGHNT and CDR2 YYREEE (reference sequence). The CDR3 nucleotides read TGTGCCAGCAGCACGGGCGAGTCGATGGAGCAGTACTTC. It codes for CASSTGESMEQYF.

This clonotype was counted ten times or more. The chain uses TRBV20-1 and TRBJ2-3; possibly TRBD1 for D (7 bases). Between the trimmed V and J ends, which lost 0 bases and 1 base, there was a span of 17 bases. The CDR3 has 17 amino acids. Germline CDR1 and CDR2: DFQATT and SNEGSKA (reference sequence). The CDR3 protein is CSARDYGGDSGTDTQYF. The CDR3 bases are TGCAGTGCTAGAGATTATGGCGGGGACAGCGGCACAGATACGCAGTATTTT.

The chain joins TRBV7-9 to TRBJ2-1; 11 bases are shared with TRBD2. Germline V gene lookup returns CDR1 SEHNR and CDR2 FQNEAQ (reference sequence). This CDR3 contains 15 residues. The V gene end was trimmed by 10 bases and the J gene end by 4 bases; junction bases not matched to a gene: 9. The CDR3 coding sequence is TGTGCCATCACGGGGGCTAGCGGGGGGTACAATGAGCAGTTCTTC. Encoded protein: CAITGASGGYNEQFF. Supplemented by reference TRBV7-9 and TRBJ2-1, the full variable domain reads DTGVSQNPRHKITKRGQNVTFRCDPISEHNRLYWYRQTLGQGPEFLTYFQNEAQLEKSRLLSDRFSAERPKGSFSTLEIQRTEQGDSAMYLCAITGASGGYNEQFFGPGTRLTVL.

This clonotype was observed at least ten times. The chain has TRBV20-1 and TRBJ2-1, with no clear D. The CDR3 runs 12 residues. Germline V lookup: CDR1 DFQATT, CDR2 SNEGSKA (reference sequence). The ends were cut back, 5 bases at V and 1 base at J, with 6 bases in the middle. CDR3 protein: CSAGPSYNEQFF. The CDR3 bases are TGCAGTGCTGGACCATCCTACAATGAGCAGTTCTTC.

The J gene is TRBJ2-3, the V gene TRBV7-8, with D hard to call. The CDR3 spans 13 residues. V was cut by 0 bases and J by 5 bases, with 6 bases left in between. Germline CDR1 reads SGHVS; CDR2 reads FQNEAQ. CDR3 nucleotides: TGTGCCAGCAGCTTAGCGAGGATAGATACGCAGTATTTT. It encodes CASSLARIDTQYF. The full variable domain, with the rest looked up from reference TRBV7-8 and TRBJ2-3, is GAGVSQSPRYKVAKRGQDVALRCDPISGHVSLFWYQQALGQGPEFLTYFQNEAQLDKSGLPSDRFFAERPEGSVSTLKIQRTQQEDSAVYLCASSLARIDTQYFGPGTRLTVL.

The chain recombines TRBV7-2 with TRBJ2-7; D is perhaps TRBD1 (7 bases). The V end lost 5 bases, the J end lost 7 bases, and 18 bases lay between the germline ends. The CDR3 has 14 residues. CDR1 and CDR2 (germline): SGHTA, FQGNSA. DNA of the CDR3: TGTGCCAGCAGCAGACTCAGGGGGGCTGGAGAGCAGTACTTC. Its translation: CASSRLRGAGEQYF.

This clonotype was counted a few times. This rearrangement joins TRBV20-1 to TRBJ2-1; 8 nucleotides align to TRBD2. CDR1 and CDR2 (germline): DFQATT, SNEGSKA (reference sequence). The CDR3 is 18 residues long. V lost 5 bases, J lost 2 bases, and 17 bases stayed unmatched. The CDR3 loop is CSARQRGYSGTPYNEQFF. The CDR3 nucleotides are TGCAGTGCTCGCCAGAGGGGGTATAGCGGGACCCCCTACAATGAGCAGTTCTTC.

The V call is TRBV18, the J call TRBJ2-1; D uncertain. The CDR3 extends over 16 amino acids. The germline CDR1 and CDR2 sequences are KGHSH and LQKENI. Trimming pared 0 bases from V and 5 bases from J, leaving 14 bases between. CDR3 residues: CASSPPKASVDNEQFF. The CDR3 DNA is TGTGCCAGCTCACCACCCAAGGCAAGCGTTGACAATGAGCAGTTCTTC.

A remark on this clonotype: A much larger clone differs from this one at a single base, so this may be a read error. The CDR3 sequence is CASSRNTGLWAPYEQYF. The CDR3 nucleotides read TGTGCCAGCAGCCGGAACACGGGACTCTGGGCACCCTACGAGCAGTACTTC. The chain employs TRBV14 and TRBJ2-7; a possible D gene is TRBD2 (6 bases). Trimming cost V 4 bases and J 2 bases, with 21 bases left between them. CDR3 size: 17 residues. Germline-derived CDR1 and CDR2 are SGHDN and FVKESK.

This clonotype was detected ten times or more. The V call is TRBV7-9, the J call TRBJ2-1; 7 bases fit TRBD2. The CDR3 contains 15 residues. The junction had 6 bases not matched to a gene; V was cut back by 5 bases and J by 2 bases. The germline V gene has CDR1 SEHNR and CDR2 FQNEAQ (reference sequence). The CDR3 DNA sequence: TGTGCCAGCAGCCTTAGCGGGCAACCCTACAATGAGCAGTTCTTC. Amino acids: CASSLSGQPYNEQFF.

This clonotype was seen ten or more times. The gene calls are TRBV6-2 or TRBV6-3 and TRBJ2-1; D is unclear. From germline, CDR1 is MNHEY and CDR2 SVGEGT. The CDR3 has 11 amino acids. V was clipped by 2 bases and J by 10 bases, with 6 bases between them. DNA for the CDR3: TGTGCCAGCAGTTACATGGGGGAGCAGTTCTTC. Translated: CASSYMGEQFF.